These 27 T cell receptor beta chains share one sample of origin, sequenced in a study of molecular identifiers for immune sequencing clone quantification. One entry per CDR3 protein, called by TCRdb with MiXCR from the PCR reads. The sample consists of 460,000 or so distinct CDR3 sequences, about 25% of them appearing once. Input material: naive CD8+ T cells from blood, with Jurkat cell RNA spiked in. Indicated subset: FACS-sorted CD8+CD4-CCR7+CD45RA+ naive T cells. The receptors come from a human donor in good health. Some libraries in this study had Jurkat cell RNA spiked in.

This clonotype was counted ten times or more. V and J are TRBV2 and TRBJ1-1; a possible D gene is TRBD1 (6 bases). Germline lookup yields CDR1 SNHLY and CDR2 FYNNEI. The ends were cut back, 4 bases at V and 5 bases at J, with 8 bases in the middle. This CDR3 spans 12 amino acids. CDR3 in amino acids: CASSGQVTEAFF. CDR3 sequence (DNA): TGTGCCAGCAGTGGACAGGTAACTGAAGCTTTCTTT.

This clonotype has ten or more counts. In DNA, the CDR3 is TGTGCCAGCAGCTTATCCCGGACAGGGTTCGATGAGCAGTTCTTC. The encoded protein is CASSLSRTGFDEQFF. The V call is TRBV11-2, the J call TRBJ2-1; 8 bases are shared with TRBD1. The CDR3 runs to 15 residues. V lost 2 bases, J lost 8 bases, and 8 bases stayed unmatched. Germline V CDR1 and CDR2: SGHAT, FQNNGV.

In regard to this clonotype: Since a much larger clone is just one base distant, this may be a read error. This chain joins TRBV6-6 and TRBJ2-3, with D unclear. This CDR3 is built from 12 residues. The V gene's germline CDR1 is MNHNY and CDR2 SVGAGI (reference sequence). The CDR3 DNA sequence: TGTGCCAGCGGTTACCAAGGAGATACGCAGTATTTT. This codes for CASGYQGDTQYF.

This chain uses TRBV27 with TRBJ2-2, with D unresolved. The germline V and J ends were trimmed by 8 bases and 2 bases, with 6 bases remaining between them. The CDR3 has 12 amino acids. CDR1 is MNHEY and CDR2 is SMNVEV in the germline V gene (reference sequence). The CDR3 sequence is CASPPNTGELFF. CDR3 nucleotides: TGTGCCAGCCCCCCCAACACCGGGGAGCTGTTTTTT.

This clonotype was found many times. The chain recombines TRBV20-1 with TRBJ1-1; possibly TRBD1 for D (5 bases). Germline V gene sequence: CDR1 DFQATT, CDR2 SNEGSKA (reference sequence). The CDR3 has 13 amino acids. Trimming shortened V by 3 bases and J by 3 bases, and 11 bases separated the two germline ends. The DNA of the CDR3 is TGCAGTGCTAGGAGGGCAGGGTACACTGAAGCTTTCTTT. Translated: CSARRAGYTEAFF.

This clonotype was detected ten times or more. The CDR3 reads CASSYTPAGTKNIQYF. CDR3 nucleotide sequence: TGTGCCAGCAGTTACACTCCAGCGGGGACCAAAAACATTCAGTACTTC. The chain joins TRBV6-5 to TRBJ2-4, with 7 positions matching TRBD2. The V gene end was trimmed by 2 bases and the J gene end by 2 bases; junction bases not matched to a gene: 6. The CDR3 spans 16 residues. From germline, CDR1 is MNHEY and CDR2 SVGAGI.

DNA of the CDR3: TGTGCCAGCAGGCCGAGGGAATGGGATTACACCGGGGAGCTGTTTTTT. Translation: CASRPREWDYTGELFF. V usage is TRBV7-2 and J usage is TRBJ2-2; weak D call: TRBD2 (5 bases). CDR3 length equals 16 residues. Germline assignment: CDR1 SGHTA and CDR2 FQGNSA. V lost 6 bases and J 3 bases, leaving 17 bases between the germline ends. Looking up the rest from reference TRBV7-2 and TRBJ2-2 gives the full variable domain: GAGVSQSPSNKVTEKGKDVELRCDPISGHTALYWYRQSLGQGLEFLIYFQGNSAPDKSGLPSDRFSAERTGGSVSTLTIQRTQQEDSAVYLCASRPREWDYTGELFFGEGSRLTVL.

This chain uses TRBV10-2 with TRBJ2-3; 12 bases line up with TRBD2. The germline V gene has CDR1 WSHSY and CDR2 SAAADI. V dropped 0 bases and J dropped 5; count of bases not matched to a gene: 12. The CDR3 length is 19 residues. This chain's CDR3 is CASSESTSGSFHGIDTQYF. CDR3 coding DNA: TGCGCCAGCAGTGAGTCGACTAGCGGGAGCTTTCACGGCATAGATACGCAGTATTTT.

A word on this clonotype: Given a much more abundant clone one base away, this may be a read error. The chain links TRBV12-3 or TRBV12-4 to TRBJ2-3; D may be TRBD1 (6 bases). The CDR3 is 15 amino acids. The chain's CDR3 is CASSQGTLQSDTRYF. Here the CDR3 DNA reads TGTGCCAGCAGTCAGGGGACACTACAATCAGATACGCGGTATTTT.

In this sample, this clonotype turned up many times. This sequence joins TRBV25-1 and TRBJ1-4; D possibly corresponds to TRBD1 (5 bases). In germline, CDR1 is MGHDK, CDR2 SYGVNS. V lost 5 bases and J lost 0, with 13 bases in between. The CDR3 spans 16 residues. The CDR3 DNA reads as TGTGCCAGCAGTCGGGCCAGGGCTGCAACTAATGAAAAACTGTTTTTT. It specifies CASSRARAATNEKLFF.

This clonotype appeared many times. The chain combines TRBV6-2 or TRBV6-3 with TRBJ2-7, with D tentatively TRBD1 or TRBD2 (5 bases each). Looked up from germline, CDR1 is MNHEY and CDR2 is SVGEGT. CDR3 size: 11 residues. Trimming left V 4 bases short and J 4 bases short, with 5 bases between. This chain's CDR3 is CASSWGYEQYF. As DNA, the CDR3 is TGTGCCAGCAGTTGGGGGTACGAGCAGTACTTC.

The rearrangement joins TRBV12-3 or TRBV12-4 to TRBJ2-7, with D perhaps given as TRBD1 or TRBD2 (6 bases each). Trimming shortened V by 5 bases and J by 3 bases, and 11 bases separated the two germline ends. This CDR3 has 13 residues. The CDR3 here is CASSRGTIYEQYF. The CDR3 nucleotides are TGTGCCAGCAGTCGCGGGACAATCTACGAGCAGTACTTC.

This clonotype was recorded many times. The genes are TRBV4-1 and TRBJ2-1; 11 bases are a match to TRBD1. V was pared by 3 bases and J by 7 bases, with 5 bases of the junction left unmatched. CDR1 and CDR2 (germline): MGHRA, YSYEKL. This CDR3 spans 15 amino acids. The CDR3 region is CASSQGQGVANEQFF. CDR3 coding DNA: TGCGCCAGCAGCCAGGGACAGGGGGTAGCGAATGAGCAGTTCTTC.

Concerning this clonotype: This sequence may be a read error, since a much larger clone differs from it by one base. The chain links TRBV7-9 to TRBJ2-3; D is possibly TRBD1 (6 bases). This CDR3 region has 16 residues. The germline gives CDR1 SEHNR, CDR2 FQNEAQ (reference sequence). The CDR3 loop reads CATVGDTARSTATQYF. CDR3 bases: TGTGCCACTGTTGGGGACACAGCACGGAGCACAGCTACGCAGTATTTT.

This clonotype has just a few counts. V is TRBV12-3 or TRBV12-4 and J is TRBJ1-6; weak D call: TRBD1 (5 bases). Trimming took off 7 bases at V and 13 bases at J, with 20 bases between the two ends. The CDR3 spans 14 residues. In DNA form, the CDR3 reads TGTGCCAGCACCGGCGCAGGGAATAGTAGGCCCCTCCACTTT. Its protein product is CASTGAGNSRPLHF.

The gene calls are TRBV2 and TRBJ2-2; maybe TRBD2 (7 bases). In germline, CDR1 is SNHLY, CDR2 FYNNEI. The V gene lost 4 bases and the J gene lost 1 base, with 13 bases spanning the gap. CDR3 length: 16 residues. CDR3 loop: CASSVGGLWNTGELFF. CDR3 bases: TGTGCCAGCAGTGTCGGGGGGCTGTGGAACACCGGGGAGCTGTTTTTT.

As to this clonotype: A much larger clone lies one base from this, so it may be a read error. The chain joins TRBV27 to TRBJ1-5; the D is unclear. The CDR3 totals 15 residues. CDR1 and CDR2 (germline): MNHEY, SMNVEV (reference sequence). The CDR3 loop reads CASSLWSGKNPPQHF. The CDR3 DNA sequence: TGTGCCAGCAGTTTATGGTCGGGGAAAAATCCGCCCCAGCATTTT.

This clonotype has at least ten counts. The gene calls are TRBV7-9 and TRBJ1-1; 8 bases map to TRBD1. CDR3 size: 16 residues. Germline V CDR1 and CDR2: SEHNR, FQNEAQ (reference sequence). Trimming removed 5 bases from V and 6 bases from J; junction bases left unmatched: 14. The CDR3 nucleotides are TGTGCCAGCAGCCCTCCTCGACAGGGGCTAAACCCTGAAGCTTTCTTT. It yields the protein CASSPPRQGLNPEAFF.

V and J are TRBV6-5 and TRBJ1-4; D not certain. This CDR3 is 11 amino acids long. Germline V gene sequence: CDR1 MNHEY, CDR2 SVGAGI. V lost 4 bases to trimming and J lost 7 bases, with 4 bases between them. DNA of the CDR3: TGTGCCAGCAGTTCTAGTGAAAAACTGTTTTTT. It codes for CASSSSEKLFF.

Remarks on this clonotype: One end of the junction varies from germline; a read error may be responsible. The CDR3 is CAGSMSSGAPYEQYF. DNA for the CDR3: TGTGCCGGTAGTATGTCTAGCGGGGCCCCCTACGAGCAGTACTTC. This chain connects TRBV19 to TRBJ2-7, with 9 nucleotides matching TRBD2. This CDR3 has 15 amino acids. Germline values: CDR1 LNHDA, CDR2 SQIVND (reference sequence).

The genes are TRBV20-1 and TRBJ2-1; a possible D gene is TRBD2 (6 bases). Per germline, CDR1 DFQATT and CDR2 SNEGSKA (reference sequence). This CDR3 is 18 amino acids long. V was shortened by 2 bases and J by 4 bases, with 24 bases between the two germline ends. CDR3 protein: CSARNNEELGLFYNEQFF. CDR3 in DNA: TGCAGTGCTAGAAACAATGAAGAGTTGGGACTTTTTTACAATGAGCAGTTCTTC.

This clonotype has a count of ten or more. The chain is built from TRBV19 and TRBJ2-3; D not certain. The V gene's germline CDR1 is LNHDA and CDR2 SQIVND (reference sequence). The CDR3 runs to 14 residues. Trimming shortened V by 1 base and J by 1 base, and 6 bases separated the two germline ends. The CDR3 coding sequence is TGTGCCAGTAGTATAGGCACAGGCACAGATACGCAGTATTTT. As protein: CASSIGTGTDTQYF.

This clonotype showed up just a few times. The V call is TRBV7-9, the J call TRBJ2-5, with D uncertain. The CDR3 is made up of 14 amino acids. From germline, CDR1 is SEHNR and CDR2 FQNEAQ (reference sequence). V lost 2 bases and J 3 bases, leaving 10 bases between the germline ends. In nucleotides, the CDR3 is TGTGCCAGCAGCTTACCGAACCAAAAAGAGACCCAGTACTTC. It specifies CASSLPNQKETQYF.

This clonotype turned up a few times. The chain recombines TRBV20-1 with TRBJ2-7, with a tentative D call TRBD1 (5 bases). This CDR3 is built from 15 residues. Trimming shortened V by 0 bases and J by 2 bases, and 14 bases separated the two germline ends. Germline V lookup: CDR1 DFQATT, CDR2 SNEGSKA (reference sequence). CDR3 sequence: CSARDLKGPAYEQYF. The DNA of the CDR3 is TGCAGTGCTAGAGATCTGAAGGGGCCTGCCTACGAGCAGTACTTC.

This clonotype was seen a few times. The J gene is TRBJ2-7, the V gene TRBV27; TRBD1 matches 10 bases. The CDR3 sequence is 17 residues long. Germline CDR1 and CDR2: MNHEY and SMNVEV (reference sequence). The V and J ends lost 3 bases and 0 bases, in that order; junction bases with no gene match: 8. DNA of the CDR3: TGTGCCAGCAGTTTCATAGCCGGGACAGGGGTCTCCTACGAGCAGTACTTC. Its protein is CASSFIAGTGVSYEQYF.

Points on this clonotype: A much larger clone differs from this one at a single base, so this may be a read error. J is TRBJ1-1 and V is TRBV9, with D uncertain. Germline V CDR1 and CDR2: SGDLS, YYNGEE. This CDR3 is 12 amino acids long. The CDR3 loop is CTSRGLDAEAFF. The CDR3 nucleotides are TGTACCAGCAGAGGACTGGACGCTGAAGCTTTCTTT.

This clonotype was counted a few times. V usage is TRBV4-3 and J usage is TRBJ2-1; 7 bases are a match to TRBD2. Germline V gives CDR1 LGHNA, CDR2 YSLEER. The CDR3 covers 16 residues. V lost 0 bases and J lost 1; bases outside the gene matches: 3. CDR3 in DNA: TGCGCCAGCAGCCAAGAACCTAGCGGATCCTACAATGAGCAGTTCTTC. As protein: CASSQEPSGSYNEQFF.